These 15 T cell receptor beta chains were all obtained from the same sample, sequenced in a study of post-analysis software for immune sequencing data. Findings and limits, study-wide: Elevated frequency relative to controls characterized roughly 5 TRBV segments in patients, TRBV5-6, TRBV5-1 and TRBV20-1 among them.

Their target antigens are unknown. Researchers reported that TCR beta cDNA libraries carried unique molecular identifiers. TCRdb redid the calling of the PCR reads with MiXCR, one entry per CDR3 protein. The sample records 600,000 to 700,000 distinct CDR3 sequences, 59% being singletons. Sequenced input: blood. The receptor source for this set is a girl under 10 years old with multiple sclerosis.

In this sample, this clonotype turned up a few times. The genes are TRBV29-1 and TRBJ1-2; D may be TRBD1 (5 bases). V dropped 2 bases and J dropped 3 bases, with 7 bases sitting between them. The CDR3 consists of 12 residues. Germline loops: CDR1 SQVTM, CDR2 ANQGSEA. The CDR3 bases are TGCAGCGTTGAACAGGGACACTATGGCTACACCTTC. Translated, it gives CSVEQGHYGYTF.

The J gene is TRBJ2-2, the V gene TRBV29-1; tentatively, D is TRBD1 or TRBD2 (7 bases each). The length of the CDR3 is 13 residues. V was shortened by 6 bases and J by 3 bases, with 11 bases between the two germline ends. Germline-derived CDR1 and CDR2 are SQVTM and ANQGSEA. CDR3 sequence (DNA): TGCAGCGTCCAGGGGGGGTACACCGGGGAGCTGTTTTTT. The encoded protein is CSVQGGYTGELFF.

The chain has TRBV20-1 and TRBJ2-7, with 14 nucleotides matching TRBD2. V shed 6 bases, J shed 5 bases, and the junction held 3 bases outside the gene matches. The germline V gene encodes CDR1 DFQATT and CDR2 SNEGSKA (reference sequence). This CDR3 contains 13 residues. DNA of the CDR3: TGCAGTGCCCCGGGACTAGCGGGAGACGAGCAGTACTTC. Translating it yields CSAPGLAGDEQYF.

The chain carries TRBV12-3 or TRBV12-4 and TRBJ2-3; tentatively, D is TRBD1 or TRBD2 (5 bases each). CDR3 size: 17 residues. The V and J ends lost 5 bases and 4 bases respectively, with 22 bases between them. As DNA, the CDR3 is TGTGCCAGCAGTCCGTTATGGGAAGTGGGGGTTGCAGATACGCAGTATTTT. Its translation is CASSPLWEVGVADTQYF.

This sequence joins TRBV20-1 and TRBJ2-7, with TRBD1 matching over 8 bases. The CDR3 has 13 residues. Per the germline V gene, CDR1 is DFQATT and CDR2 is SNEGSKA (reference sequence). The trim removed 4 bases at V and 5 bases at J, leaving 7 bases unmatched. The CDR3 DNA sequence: TGCAGTGCTACCCGTGTGACAGGGGACGAGCAGTACTTC. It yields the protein CSATRVTGDEQYF.

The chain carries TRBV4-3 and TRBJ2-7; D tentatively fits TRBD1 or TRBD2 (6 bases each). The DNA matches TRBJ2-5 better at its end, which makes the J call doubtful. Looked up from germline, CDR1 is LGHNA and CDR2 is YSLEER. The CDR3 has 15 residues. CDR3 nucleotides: TGCGCCAGCAGCCAACGCGGAGGGGGTGGGGGGACCCAGTACTTC. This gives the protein CASSQRGGGGGTQYF.

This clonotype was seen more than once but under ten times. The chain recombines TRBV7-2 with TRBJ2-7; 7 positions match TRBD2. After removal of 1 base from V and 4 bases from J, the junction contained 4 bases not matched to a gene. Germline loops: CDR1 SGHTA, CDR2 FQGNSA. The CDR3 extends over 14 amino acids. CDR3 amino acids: CASSLGEGPYEQYF. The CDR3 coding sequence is TGTGCCAGCAGCTTAGGGGAGGGTCCTTACGAGCAGTACTTC.

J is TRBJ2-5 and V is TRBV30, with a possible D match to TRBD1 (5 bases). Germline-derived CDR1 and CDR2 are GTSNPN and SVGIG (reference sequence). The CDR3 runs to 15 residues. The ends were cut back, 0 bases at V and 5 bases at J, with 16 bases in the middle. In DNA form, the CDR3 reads TGTGCCTGGAGTGTACAAACAGGTTCCCAGGAGACCCAGTACTTC. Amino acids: CAWSVQTGSQETQYF. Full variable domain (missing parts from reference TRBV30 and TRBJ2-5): SQTIHQWPATLVQPVGSPLSLECTVEGTSNPNLYWYRQAAGRGLQLLFYSVGIGQISSEVPQNLSASRPQDRQFILSSKKLLLSDSGFYLCAWSVQTGSQETQYFGPGTRLLVL.

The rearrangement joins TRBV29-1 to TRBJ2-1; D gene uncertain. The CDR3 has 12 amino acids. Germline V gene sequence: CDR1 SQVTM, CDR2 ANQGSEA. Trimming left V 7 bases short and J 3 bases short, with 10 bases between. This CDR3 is CSGSVNYNEQFF. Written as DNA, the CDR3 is TGCAGCGGATCAGTAAACTACAATGAGCAGTTCTTC.

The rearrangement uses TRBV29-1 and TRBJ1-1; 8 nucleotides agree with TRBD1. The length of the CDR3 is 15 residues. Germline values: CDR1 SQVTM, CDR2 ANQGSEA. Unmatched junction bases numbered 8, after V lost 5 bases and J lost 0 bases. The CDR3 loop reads CSVTRDRSLNTEAFF. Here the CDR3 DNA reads TGCAGCGTTACCCGGGACAGGAGTTTGAACACTGAAGCTTTCTTT.

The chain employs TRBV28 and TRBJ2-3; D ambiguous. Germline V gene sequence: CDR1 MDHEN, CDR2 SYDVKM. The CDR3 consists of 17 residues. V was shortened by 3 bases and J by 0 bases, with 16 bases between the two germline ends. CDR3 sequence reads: CASSFNSVHLSTDTQYF. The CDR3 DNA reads TGTGCCAGCAGTTTTAATTCGGTCCACCTAAGCACAGATACGCAGTATTTT.

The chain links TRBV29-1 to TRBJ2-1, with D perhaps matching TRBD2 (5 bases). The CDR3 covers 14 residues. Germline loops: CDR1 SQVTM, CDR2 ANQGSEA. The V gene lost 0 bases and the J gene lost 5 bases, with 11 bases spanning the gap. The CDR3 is CSVEDEEGNNEQFF. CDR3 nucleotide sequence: TGCAGCGTTGAAGATGAAGAGGGTAACAATGAGCAGTTCTTC.

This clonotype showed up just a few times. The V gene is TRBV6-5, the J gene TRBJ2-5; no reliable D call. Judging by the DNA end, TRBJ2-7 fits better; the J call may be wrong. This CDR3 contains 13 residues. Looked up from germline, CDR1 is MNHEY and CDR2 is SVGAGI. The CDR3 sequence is CASSPGLVYEQYF. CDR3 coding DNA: TGTGCCAGCAGCCCCGGGCTCGTCTACGAGCAGTACTTC.

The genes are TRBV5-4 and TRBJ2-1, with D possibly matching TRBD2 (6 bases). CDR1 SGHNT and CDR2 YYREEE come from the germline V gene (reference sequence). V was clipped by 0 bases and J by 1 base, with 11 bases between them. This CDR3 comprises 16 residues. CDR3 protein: CASSLDPSVSYNEQFF. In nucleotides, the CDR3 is TGTGCCAGCAGCTTGGACCCTAGCGTATCCTACAATGAGCAGTTCTTC. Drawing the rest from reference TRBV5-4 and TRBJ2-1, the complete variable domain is ETGVTQSPTHLIKTRGQQVTLRCSSQSGHNTVSWYQQALGQGPQFIFQYYREEENGRGNFPPRFSGLQFPNYSSELNVNALELDDSALYLCASSLDPSVSYNEQFFGPGTRLTVL.

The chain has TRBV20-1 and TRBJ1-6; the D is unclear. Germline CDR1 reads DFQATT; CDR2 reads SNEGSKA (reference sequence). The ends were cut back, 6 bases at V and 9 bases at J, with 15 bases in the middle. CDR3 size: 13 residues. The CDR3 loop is CSALPRGLSPLHF. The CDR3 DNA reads TGCAGTGCCCTACCCAGAGGGCTTTCACCCCTCCACTTT.